Given below is one TCR beta chain in context. Its antigen target is currently unknown. No base quality information exists; no much larger clone differs at one position. CDR1 and CDR2, per the germline V gene, are SGHVS and FNYEAQ. The CDR3 holds 14 amino acids from the cysteine to the phenylalanine. Only CDR3 DNA remains: 42 bases, in frame from the first base. V trim: 1 base; J trim: 3 bases; unmatched bases: 2. The sample belongs to a study of CD8+ T cells in alopecia areata (dated by TCRdb to 2017 to 2018). Context from the whole study: The treated patients took part in an open-label pilot trial in which moderate-to-severe alopecia areata was treated with oral tofacitinib at 5 to 10 mg twice daily. Patients stayed on tofacitinib for 6 to 18 months and then had 6 months of follow-up off drug so that delayed response and recurrence could be assessed. The SALT score, which quantifies the percentage of affected scalp surface area, was used to measure disease severity in treated patients. To study T cell clonal expansion in alopecia areata, the researchers applied high-throughput TCRbeta sequencing to both the C3H/HeJ mouse model and human patients. In humans, TCRbeta sequencing was performed on scalp tissue and on sorted CD4+ and CD8+ peripheral blood T cells from healthy controls and from patients with patchy or totalis/universalis alopecia areata. Biopsies were taken from tofacitinib-treated patients at baseline and again at 4 and 24 weeks into treatment, and several of those patients also had a later scalp biopsy. Clonality in the scalp was compared among normal scalp (n=4), patchy alopecia areata scalp (n=8), and alopecia totalis/universalis scalp (n=8). The RNA source kit depended on sample type: the PAXgene miRNA kit for fixed scalp, the miRNeasy kit for PBMCs, and the RNeasy kit for mouse skin. TCRbeta CDR3 regions were amplified by immunoSEQ multiplex PCR using 35 Vbeta forward and 13 Jbeta reverse primers. Results the study describes overall, beyond this receptor: During tofacitinib treatment, many expanded lesional clones stuck around in both scalp and blood, and this persistence may partly explain why relapse happens after treatment is stopped. Lesional scalp, especially in alopecia totalis/universalis, showed higher clonality and more expanded CD8+ clones than normal scalp, suggesting antigenic drive. Scalp TCR repertoire analysis is complicated because resident alphabeta T cells in normal human skin are also sequenced, whereas mouse skin is dominated by gammadelta T cells. The treated cohort was small, with a single nonresponder, so links between baseline CD8+ expansion and response need larger studies. Compared with mice, TCR sequences shared between patients were less clear, possibly partly because of HLA diversity across the patient population. Tofacitinib significantly lowered scalp clonality and the number of expanded CD8+ clones among the top 100 scalp clones.

The library was built by means of the immunoSEQ multiplex PCR assay. RNA was extracted from all samples and reverse transcribed into cDNA, which served as template for TCR sequencing. SuperScript III was used for first-strand cDNA synthesis, primed with a 2:1 mix of oligo-dT and random hexamers. A synthetic immune receptor repertoire was used to gauge amplification bias, and whatever bias remained was removed computationally. From the authors' description of their analysis: Raw reads were preprocessed to remove errors, and CDR3 was defined by IMGT conventions from the conserved cysteine to phenylalanine. To get clonality, Shannon entropy was normalized by log2 of the number of productive unique TCRs and the result was subtracted from 1. Scalp TCRbeta sequences were cross-referenced with sorted blood CD4 and CD8 repertoires so that the CD4 or CD8 identity of scalp clones could be inferred. TCRdb took this table from immuneACCESS and kept in-frame rearrangements with V and J called. Such tables lack part of the clones; where checked against another copy, unresolved V genes explain under half of the gap, and the rest is unexplained. Clone size and V and J calls were adopted from that table, with D and trimming inferred from the DNA. The sample includes 190,000 or so clones, with about 60% observed a single time. The biggest ten clones account for about 12% of the sample.

The sample's time point label, in plain terms: 20 to 30 weeks on oral tofacitinib. The treatment or condition label for this specimen denotes: oral pan-JAK inhibitor, 5-10 mg twice daily. Peripheral blood and lesional scalp punch biopsies were obtained from patients with alopecia areata. PBMCs were separated by density centrifugation and stained for CD3, CD4 and CD8, after which CD4+ and CD8+ T cells were sorted on a FACSAria. Material: CD8+ T cells sorted from blood, obtained at week 24, from a patient treated with tofacitinib. The source of this sequence is a human donor with alopecia areata. The chain is assembled from TRBV7-6 and TRBJ2-5; 7 bases in the junction line up with TRBD2. The DNA is TGTGCCAGCAGCTTAGACCGGGGGGAAGAGACCCAGTACTTC. It specifies CASSLDRGEETQYF.